The clone carrying this T cell receptor (beta chain) was counted a few times. Its specificity is unknown. Study observations and caveats: The TCR gene usage of tumor memory CD4+ T cells clustered together with blood and lymph node memory CD4+ cells and with lymph node naive CD4+ cells.

The CDR3 covers 17 residues. Germline assignment: CDR1 SGHNT and CDR2 YENEEA. V lost 2 bases and J lost 1, with 15 bases in between. After constant-region reverse-primer amplification, full-length variable regions underwent semi-nested PCR with Nested Universal Primer A. TCRdb processed the 5' RACE reads anew with MiXCR; each CDR3 protein has one entry. The sample consists of about 64,000 distinct CDR3 sequences, around a fifth of them appearing once. The memory fraction was CD4+CD45RO+CD25- cells. The V gene is TRBV11-3, the J gene TRBJ1-5; D is possibly TRBD1 (5 bases). Sequenced sample: memory CD4+ T cells sorted from a lymph node. Noted subset: memory CD4+ T cells, CD4+CD45RO+CD25-. This TCR derives from a female donor with breast cancer. DNA of the CDR3: TGTGCCAGCAGCTTATTTCGTTTTGGGGGGAGCAATCAGCCCCAGCATTTT. Amino acids: CASSLFRFGGSNQPQHF. The full variable domain, in which reference TRBV11-3 and TRBJ1-5 provide the parts outside the CDR3, is EAGVVQSPRYKIIEKKQPVAFWCNPISGHNTLYWYLQNLGQGPELLIRYENEEAVDDSQLPKDRFSAERLKGVDSTLKIQPAELGDSAVYLCASSLFRFGGSNQPQHFGDGTRLSIL.